What follows are 14 T cell receptor beta chains derived from one specimen sequenced in a study of shared clonotypes between healthy human individuals. Sequencing used immunoSEQ multiplex PCR; TCRdb keeps in-frame clones, though not all of them. The profile shows more than 2 million clones, roughly 95% of them singletons. Sample: naive CD4+ T cells sorted from blood. Described subset: CD45RA+ positively selected. These receptors were obtained from a man aged 18 to 35 in good health.

The chain is built from TRBV6-1 and TRBJ2-7; D not resolved. The CDR3 length is 14 residues. The germline V and J ends were trimmed by 0 bases and 5 bases, with 11 bases remaining between them. The germline CDR1 and CDR2 sequences are MNHNS and SASEGT. This chain's CDR3 is CASSEAGQTDEQYF. In nucleotides, the CDR3 is TGTGCCAGCAGTGAAGCGGGCCAGACCGACGAGCAGTACTTC.

This chain joins TRBV6-1 and TRBJ1-6; perhaps TRBD1 as D (6 bases). This CDR3 contains 15 residues. The germline gives CDR1 MNHNS, CDR2 SASEGT. Trimming removed 0 bases from V and 7 bases from J, with 10 bases in between. The CDR3 here is CASSEASGENSPLHF. In nucleotides, the CDR3 is TGTGCCAGCAGTGAAGCGTCAGGGGAAAATTCACCCCTCCACTTT.

Regarding this clone: Other DNA sequences in the sample encode the same CDR3. The chain's CDR3 is CASSPGLAGGQAKNIQYF. CDR3 DNA: TGCGCCAGCAGCCCGGGACTAGCGGGGGGGCAGGCCAAAAACATTCAGTACTTC. This chain links TRBV4-1 with TRBJ2-4; 16 positions match TRBD2. The CDR3 is made up of 18 amino acids. J lost 1 base, V lost 4 bases, and 4 bases had no gene match. The germline V gene has CDR1 MGHRA and CDR2 YSYEKL.

The genes are TRBV30 and TRBJ1-6; D unclear. The CDR3 length is 15 residues. V was clipped by 3 bases and J by 10 bases, with 19 bases between them. Per the germline V gene, CDR1 is GTSNPN and CDR2 is SVGIG (reference sequence). In nucleotides, the CDR3 is TGTGCCTGGAGCCCGACGAGGGTTGGAAACTCACCCCTCCACTTT. Amino acids: CAWSPTRVGNSPLHF. The variable domain in full, with the rest retrieved from reference TRBV30 and TRBJ1-6, is SQTIHQWPATLVQPVGSPLSLECTVEGTSNPNLYWYRQAAGRGLQLLFYSVGIGQISSEVPQNLSASRPQDRQFILSSKKLLLSDSGFYLCAWSPTRVGNSPLHFGNGTRLTVT.

The chain employs TRBV2 and TRBJ1-2, with 8 bases identical to TRBD1. Trimming took 4 bases from V and 7 from J; bases not matched to a gene: 5. Per the germline V gene, CDR1 is SNHLY and CDR2 is FYNNEI. This CDR3 is built from 13 residues. CDR3 protein: CASSGTGGVGYTF. The CDR3 nucleotides read TGTGCCAGCAGTGGAACAGGGGGGGTTGGCTACACCTTC.

This clone came up once. V gene TRBV5-8 combines with J gene TRBJ1-2; unclear D gene. The length of the CDR3 is 17 residues. Germline CDR1 reads SGHTS; CDR2 reads YDEGEE. V was clipped by 2 bases and J by 4 bases, with 21 bases between them. Here the CDR3 DNA reads TGTGCCAGCAGCTTAAAAAACCAGGACGGAGCTACCTATGGCTACACCTTC. This translates into CASSLKNQDGATYGYTF.

This clone was seen once. The V and J genes are TRBV6-5 and TRBJ2-5, with D perhaps TRBD1 or TRBD2 (5 bases each). The CDR3 contains 14 residues. Germline V CDR1 and CDR2: MNHEY, SVGAGI. V was pared by 0 bases and J by 5 bases, with 10 bases between. Written as DNA, the CDR3 is TGTGCCAGCAGTTACTCCAGGGAGAGGGAGACCCAGTACTTC. Translating gives CASSYSRERETQYF.

This clone was detected only a few times. The chain recombines TRBV11-2 with TRBJ1-6, with D perhaps TRBD1 (6 bases). Trimming pared 8 bases from V and 0 bases from J, leaving 11 bases between. Germline V CDR1 and CDR2: SGHAT, FQNNGV. CDR3 size: 15 residues. This CDR3 is CASAGQSSYNSPLHF. DNA for the CDR3: TGTGCCAGCGCCGGACAGAGCTCCTATAATTCACCCCTCCACTTT.

The genes are TRBV7-6 and TRBJ2-2; 12 bases fit TRBD2. This CDR3 comprises 18 residues. The V gene's germline CDR1 is SGHVS and CDR2 FNYEAQ. After removal of 7 bases from V and 3 bases from J, the junction contained 12 bases not matched to a gene. The CDR3 bases are TGTGCCAGCACAGGTCTAGCGGGAGGGTTGCGGGACACCGGGGAGCTGTTTTTT. Amino acid sequence: CASTGLAGGLRDTGELFF.

The chain is built from TRBV18 and TRBJ2-2, with D tentatively TRBD1 (6 bases). Germline-derived CDR1 and CDR2 are KGHSH and LQKENI. The V end lost 4 bases, the J end lost 1 base, and 16 bases lay between the germline ends. The CDR3 consists of 17 residues. The CDR3 bases are TGTGCCAGCTCACGAACATTAAGAGGGGGGAACACCGGGGAGCTGTTTTTT. It yields the protein CASSRTLRGGNTGELFF.

This chain links TRBV6-6 with TRBJ1-5, with D unclear. Looked up from germline, CDR1 is MNHNY and CDR2 is SVGAGI (reference sequence). Trimming removed 7 bases from V and 1 base from J, with 11 bases in between. This CDR3 is built from 14 residues. The CDR3 reads CASTSNLSNQPQHF. The CDR3 DNA reads TGTGCCAGCACCTCGAACCTAAGCAATCAGCCCCAGCATTTT.

V is TRBV7-2 and J is TRBJ1-2; D perhaps matches TRBD1 (6 bases). The CDR3 runs to 15 residues. V dropped 0 bases and J dropped 3 bases, with 11 bases sitting between them. Germline CDR1 is SGHTA and CDR2 is FQGNSA. The CDR3 nucleotides read TGTGCCAGCAGCTTAGCGGGAGGGGGATACTATGGCTACACCTTC. Translated, it gives CASSLAGGGYYGYTF.

The count of this clone is one. V and J are TRBV7-2 and TRBJ2-3, with D perhaps being TRBD1 or TRBD2 (5 bases each). The ends were cut back, 2 bases at V and 0 bases at J, with 15 bases in the middle. The CDR3 is 17 amino acids. Germline-derived CDR1 and CDR2 are SGHTA and FQGNSA. The CDR3 coding sequence is TGTGCCAGCAGCTTATCGTTCGGGACCTATAGCACAGATACGCAGTATTTT. Translation: CASSLSFGTYSTDTQYF.

This clone has more than one count but fewer than ten. The chain has TRBV28 and TRBJ2-3; TRBD2 matches at 7 bases. Germline trimming cut 5 bases from V and 3 bases from J; bases unmatched to any gene: 11. The CDR3 has 16 residues. The germline gives CDR1 MDHEN, CDR2 SYDVKM. DNA of the CDR3: TGTGCCAGCAGTGATTCTATAACACTAGCGACAGATACGCAGTATTTT. It codes for CASSDSITLATDTQYF.